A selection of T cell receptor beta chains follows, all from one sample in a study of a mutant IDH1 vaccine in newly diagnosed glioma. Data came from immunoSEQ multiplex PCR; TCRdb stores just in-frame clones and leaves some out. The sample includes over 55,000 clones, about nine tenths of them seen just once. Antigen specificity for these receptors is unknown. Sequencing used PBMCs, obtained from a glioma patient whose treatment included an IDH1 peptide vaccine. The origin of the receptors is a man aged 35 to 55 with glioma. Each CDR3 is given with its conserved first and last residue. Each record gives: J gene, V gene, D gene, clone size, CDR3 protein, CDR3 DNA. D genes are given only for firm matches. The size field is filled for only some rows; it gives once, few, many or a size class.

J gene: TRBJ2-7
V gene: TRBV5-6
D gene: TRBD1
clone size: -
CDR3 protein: CASRGGQGPISYEQYF
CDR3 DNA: TGTGCCAGCAGGGGGGGACAGGGACCGATTTCCTACGAGCAGTACTTC

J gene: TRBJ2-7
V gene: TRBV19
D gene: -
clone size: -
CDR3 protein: CASSIPGVYSYEQYF
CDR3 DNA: TGTGCCAGTAGTATTCCGGGGGTCTACTCCTACGAGCAGTACTTC

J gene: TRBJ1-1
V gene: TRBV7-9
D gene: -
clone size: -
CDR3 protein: CASSSAAGLKAFF
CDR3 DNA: TGTGCCAGCAGCTCAGCGGCAGGGCTTAAAGCTTTCTTT

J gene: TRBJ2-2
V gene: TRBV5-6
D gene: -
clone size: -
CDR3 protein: CASSAGRVGELFF
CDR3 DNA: TGTGCCAGCAGTGCGGGGCGGGTCGGGGAGCTGTTTTTT

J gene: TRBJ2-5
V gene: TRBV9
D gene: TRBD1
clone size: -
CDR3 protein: CASSAGGQGGETQYF
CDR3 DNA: TGTGCCAGCAGCGCCGGTGGACAGGGAGGCGAGACCCAGTACTTC

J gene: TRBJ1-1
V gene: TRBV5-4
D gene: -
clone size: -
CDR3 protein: CASSLASRLGGNTEAFF
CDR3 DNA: TGTGCCAGCAGCTTGGCCTCGAGGTTAGGGGGGAACACTGAAGCTTTCTTT

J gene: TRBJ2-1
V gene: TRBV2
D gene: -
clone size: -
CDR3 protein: CASNERFPNEQFF
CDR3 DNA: TGTGCCAGCAATGAAAGGTTTCCCAATGAGCAGTTCTTC

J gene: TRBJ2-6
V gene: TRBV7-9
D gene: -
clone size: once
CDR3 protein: CASSLVVSSTGANVLTF
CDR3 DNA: TGTGCCAGCAGCTTAGTTGTCAGCTCTACTGGGGCCAACGTCCTGACTTTC

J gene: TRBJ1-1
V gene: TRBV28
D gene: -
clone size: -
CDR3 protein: CASSLVGGIEAFF
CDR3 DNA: TGTGCCAGCAGTTTGGTAGGGGGAATCGAAGCTTTCTTT

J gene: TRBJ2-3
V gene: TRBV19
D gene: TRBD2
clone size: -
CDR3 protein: CASSSPGGLAGSSTDTQYF
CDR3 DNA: TGTGCCAGTAGTTCCCCCGGGGGACTAGCGGGCTCAAGCACAGATACGCAGTATTTT

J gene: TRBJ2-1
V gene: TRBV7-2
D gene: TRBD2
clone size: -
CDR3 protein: CASSLSGGRVEQFF
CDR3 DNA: TGTGCCAGCAGCTTATCGGGCGGGAGGGTTGAGCAGTTCTTC

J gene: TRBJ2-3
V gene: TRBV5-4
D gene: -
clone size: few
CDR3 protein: CASSPFPAASTDTQYF
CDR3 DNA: TGTGCCAGCAGCCCGTTCCCAGCGGCTAGCACAGATACGCAGTATTTT

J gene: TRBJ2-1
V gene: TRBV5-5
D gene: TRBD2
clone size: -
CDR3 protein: CASSSGLPAISYNEQFF
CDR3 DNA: TGTGCCAGCAGCTCGGGACTACCCGCAATCTCCTACAATGAGCAGTTCTTC

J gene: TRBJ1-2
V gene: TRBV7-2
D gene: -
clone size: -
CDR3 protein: CASSLVGAGYGYTF
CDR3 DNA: TGTGCCAGCAGCTTAGTAGGGGCGGGCTATGGCTACACCTTC

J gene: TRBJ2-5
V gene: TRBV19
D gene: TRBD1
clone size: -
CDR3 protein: CASSIRATGEETQYF
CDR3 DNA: TGTGCCAGTAGTATAAGGGCGACAGGGGAAGAGACCCAGTACTTC

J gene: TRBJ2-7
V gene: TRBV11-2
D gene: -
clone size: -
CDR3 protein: CASSFQTSSYEQYF
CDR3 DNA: TGTGCCAGCAGCTTTCAGACTTCCTCCTACGAGCAGTACTTC

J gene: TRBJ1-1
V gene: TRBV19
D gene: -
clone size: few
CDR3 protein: CASSSGDPMNTEAFF
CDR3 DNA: TGTGCCAGTAGTAGCGGAGACCCTATGAACACTGAAGCTTTCTTT

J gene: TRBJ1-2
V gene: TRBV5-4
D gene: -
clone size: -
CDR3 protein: CASSTNGIRGYTF
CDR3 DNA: TGTGCCAGCAGCACTAACGGGATACGGGGCTACACCTTC

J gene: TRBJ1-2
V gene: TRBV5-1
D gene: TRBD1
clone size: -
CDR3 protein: CASSLDRGGYTF
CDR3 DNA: TGCGCCAGCAGCTTGGACAGGGGAGGCTACACCTTC

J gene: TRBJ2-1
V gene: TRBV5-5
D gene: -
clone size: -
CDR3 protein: CASRFGTATYNEQFF
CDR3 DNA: TGTGCCAGCAGGTTCGGGACCGCAACCTACAATGAGCAGTTCTTC

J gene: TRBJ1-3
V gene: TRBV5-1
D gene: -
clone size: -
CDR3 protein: CASSLAGTGGSGNTIYF
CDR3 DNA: TGCGCCAGCAGCTTGGCCGGAACGGGCGGCTCTGGAAACACCATATATTTT

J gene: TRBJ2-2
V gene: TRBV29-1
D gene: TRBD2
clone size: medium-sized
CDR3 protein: CSVESGDTGELFF
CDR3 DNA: TGCAGCGTTGAGAGCGGGGACACCGGGGAGCTGTTTTTT

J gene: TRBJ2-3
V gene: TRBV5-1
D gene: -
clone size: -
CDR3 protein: CASSPPDLAHLPDTQYF
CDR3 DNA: TGCGCCAGCAGCCCCCCCGACTTGGCCCATCTGCCAGATACGCAGTATTTT

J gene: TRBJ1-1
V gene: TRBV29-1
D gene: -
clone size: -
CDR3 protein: CSVETSGEAFF
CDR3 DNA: TGCAGCGTTGAAACTTCGGGTGAAGCTTTCTTT

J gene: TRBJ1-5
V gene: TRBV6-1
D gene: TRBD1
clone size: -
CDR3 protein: CASSVTGTGGQPQHF
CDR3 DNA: TGTGCCAGCAGTGTTACCGGGACAGGGGGACAGCCCCAGCATTTT

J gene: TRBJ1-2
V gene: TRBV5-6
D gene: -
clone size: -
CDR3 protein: CASSPGAGDYGYTF
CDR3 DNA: TGTGCCAGCAGCCCAGGGGCAGGGGACTATGGCTACACCTTC

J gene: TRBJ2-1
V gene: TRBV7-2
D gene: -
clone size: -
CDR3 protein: CASSSGRVETGYNEQFF
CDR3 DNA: TGTGCCAGCAGCTCGGGGAGGGTCGAGACAGGCTACAATGAGCAGTTCTTC

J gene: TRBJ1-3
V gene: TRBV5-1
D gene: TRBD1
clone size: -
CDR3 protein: CASSLPDRAPGNTIYF
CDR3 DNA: TGCGCCAGCAGCTTGCCTGACAGGGCGCCTGGAAACACCATATATTTT

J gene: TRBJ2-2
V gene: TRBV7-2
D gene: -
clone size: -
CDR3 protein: CASSLEGARRVNGELFF
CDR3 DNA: TGTGCCAGCAGCTTAGAAGGGGCGCGGAGAGTAAACGGGGAGCTGTTTTTT

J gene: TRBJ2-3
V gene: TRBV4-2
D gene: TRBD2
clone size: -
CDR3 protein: CASSPHPLGTSGVADTQYF
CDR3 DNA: TGTGCCAGCAGCCCCCATCCCCTGGGGACTAGCGGGGTTGCAGATACGCAGTATTTT

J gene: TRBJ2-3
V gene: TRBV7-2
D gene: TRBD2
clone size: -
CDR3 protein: CASSNSGSTDTQYF
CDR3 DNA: TGTGCCAGCAGCAATAGCGGGTCAACAGATACGCAGTATTTT

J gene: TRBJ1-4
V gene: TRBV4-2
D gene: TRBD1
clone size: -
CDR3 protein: CASSPLTGTHEKLFF
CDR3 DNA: TGTGCCAGCAGCCCTTTGACAGGGACCCACGAAAAACTGTTTTTT

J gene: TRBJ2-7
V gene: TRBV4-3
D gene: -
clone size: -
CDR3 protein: CASSYMEGSGTYEQYF
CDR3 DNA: TGCGCCAGCAGCTATATGGAAGGATCCGGGACCTACGAGCAGTACTTC

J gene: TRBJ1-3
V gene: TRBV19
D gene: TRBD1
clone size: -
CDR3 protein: CATGTGGNTIYF
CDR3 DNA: TGTGCCACCGGGACAGGGGGAAACACCATATATTTT

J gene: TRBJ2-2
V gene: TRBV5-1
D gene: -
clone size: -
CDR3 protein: CASSLAVQRNTGELFF
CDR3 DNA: TGCGCCAGCAGCCTGGCCGTACAGCGGAACACCGGGGAGCTGTTTTTT

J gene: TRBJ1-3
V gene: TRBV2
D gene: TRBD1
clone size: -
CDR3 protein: CASRRTGFGNTIYF
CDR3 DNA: TGTGCCAGCAGGAGGACAGGGTTCGGAAACACCATATATTTT

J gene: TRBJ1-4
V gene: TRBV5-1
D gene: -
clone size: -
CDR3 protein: CASSLGQEVGEKLFF
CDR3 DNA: TGCGCCAGCAGCTTGGGACAGGAGGTGGGGGAAAAACTGTTTTTT

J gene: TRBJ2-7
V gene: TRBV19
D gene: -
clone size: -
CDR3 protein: CASSTSPRRGPYEQYF
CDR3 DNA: TGTGCCAGTAGTACCTCACCCCGCAGGGGACCCTACGAGCAGTACTTC

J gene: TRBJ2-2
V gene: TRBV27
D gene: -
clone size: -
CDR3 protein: CASLDRTERGGELFF
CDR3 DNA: TGTGCCAGCCTCGACCGGACAGAACGGGGCGGGGAGCTGTTTTTT

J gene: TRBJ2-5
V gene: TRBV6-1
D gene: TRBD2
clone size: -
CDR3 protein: CASSEGRAGSSETQYF
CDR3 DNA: TGTGCCAGCAGTGAAGGGAGAGCGGGGAGTAGTGAGACCCAGTACTTC

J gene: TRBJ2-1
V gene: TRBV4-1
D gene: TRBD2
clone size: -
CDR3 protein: CASSDLGLADNEQFF
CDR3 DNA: TGCGCCAGCAGCGACCTGGGGCTAGCGGACAATGAGCAGTTCTTC

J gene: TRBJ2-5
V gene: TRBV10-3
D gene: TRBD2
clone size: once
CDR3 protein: CAISVAGGETQYF
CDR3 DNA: TGTGCCATCAGTGTAGCGGGAGGCGAGACCCAGTACTTC

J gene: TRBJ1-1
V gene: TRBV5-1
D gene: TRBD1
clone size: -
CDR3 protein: CASSWTGPTEAFF
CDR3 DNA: TGCGCCAGCAGCTGGACAGGGCCTACTGAAGCTTTCTTT

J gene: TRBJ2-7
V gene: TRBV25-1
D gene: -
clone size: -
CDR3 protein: CASSESPGRSNSYEQYF
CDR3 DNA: TGTGCCAGCAGTGAATCCCCGGGACGGAGTAACTCCTACGAGCAGTACTTC

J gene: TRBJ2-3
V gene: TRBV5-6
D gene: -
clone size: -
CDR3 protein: CASSPRLETTDTQYF
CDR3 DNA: TGTGCCAGCAGCCCGCGCCTAGAAACCACAGATACGCAGTATTTT

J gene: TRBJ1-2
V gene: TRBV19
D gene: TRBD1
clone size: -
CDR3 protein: CASTGSWGQRGSNYGYTF
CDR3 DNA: TGTGCCAGTACGGGGTCGTGGGGACAGAGGGGTTCTAACTATGGCTACACCTTC

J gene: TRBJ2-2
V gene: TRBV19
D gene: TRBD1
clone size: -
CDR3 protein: CASSLQGAAAGELFF
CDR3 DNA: TGTGCCAGTAGTTTACAGGGGGCGGCGGCCGGGGAGCTGTTTTTT

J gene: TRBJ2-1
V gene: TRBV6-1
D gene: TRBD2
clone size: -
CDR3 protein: CASNPRLAEYNEQFF
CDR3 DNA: TGTGCCAGCAACCCCCGACTAGCGGAGTACAATGAGCAGTTCTTC

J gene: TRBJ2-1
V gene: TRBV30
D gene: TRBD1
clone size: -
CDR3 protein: CAWSIQGAKNEQFF
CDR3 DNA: TGTGCCTGGAGCATACAGGGGGCGAAAAATGAGCAGTTCTTC

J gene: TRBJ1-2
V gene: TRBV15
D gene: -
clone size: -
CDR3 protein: CATSREASNYGYTF
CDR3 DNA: TGTGCCACCAGCAGAGAGGCTTCTAACTATGGCTACACCTTC

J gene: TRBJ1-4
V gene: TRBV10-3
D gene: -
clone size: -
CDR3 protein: CAISEGGGIKNEKLFF
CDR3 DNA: TGTGCCATCAGTGAGGGGGGGGGAATAAAGAATGAAAAACTGTTTTTT

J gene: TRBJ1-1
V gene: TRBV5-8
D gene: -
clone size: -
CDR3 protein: CASSLSAGPIYTEAFF
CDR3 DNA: TGTGCCAGCAGCTTGTCTGCGGGACCAATTTACACTGAAGCTTTCTTT

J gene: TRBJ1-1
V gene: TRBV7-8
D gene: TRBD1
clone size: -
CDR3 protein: CASSQGTAPNTEAFF
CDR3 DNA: TGTGCCAGCAGCCAGGGGACAGCCCCGAACACTGAAGCTTTCTTT

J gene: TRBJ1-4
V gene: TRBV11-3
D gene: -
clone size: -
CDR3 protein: CASSPPVLGEKLFF
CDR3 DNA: TGTGCCAGCAGCCCACCCGTCCTGGGTGAAAAACTGTTTTTT

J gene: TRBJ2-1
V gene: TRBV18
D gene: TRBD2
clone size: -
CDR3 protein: CASSPLMSLSGGPYNEQFF
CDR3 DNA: TGTGCCAGCTCACCACTCATGTCGTTAAGCGGGGGTCCCTACAATGAGCAGTTCTTC

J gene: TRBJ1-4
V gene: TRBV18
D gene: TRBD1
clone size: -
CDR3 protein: CASSPLRDRANEKLFF
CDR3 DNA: TGTGCCAGCTCACCTCTCCGGGACAGGGCTAATGAAAAACTGTTTTTT

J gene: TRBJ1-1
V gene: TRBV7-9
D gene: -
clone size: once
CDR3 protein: CASSLEHRAPNTEAFF
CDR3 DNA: TGTGCCAGCAGCTTAGAACACAGGGCGCCGAACACTGAAGCTTTCTTT

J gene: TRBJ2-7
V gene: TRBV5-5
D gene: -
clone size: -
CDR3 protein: CASRGPATGSGEQYF
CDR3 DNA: TGTGCCAGCAGGGGACCGGCCACAGGGTCTGGGGAGCAGTACTTC

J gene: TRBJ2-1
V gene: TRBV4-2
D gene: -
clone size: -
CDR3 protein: CASSQESWSEQFF
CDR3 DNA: TGTGCCAGCAGCCAAGAAAGCTGGAGTGAGCAGTTCTTC

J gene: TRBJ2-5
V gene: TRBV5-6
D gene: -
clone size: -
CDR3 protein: CASSLAAGGQETQYF
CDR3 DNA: TGTGCCAGCAGCTTGGCCGCTGGCGGGCAAGAGACCCAGTACTTC